Sequencing of this TCR beta chain was carried out in a study of CDR3 diversity in severe acne. The length of the CDR3 is 11 residues. V lost 3 bases and J lost 6, with 8 bases in between. Germline values: CDR1 DFQATT, CDR2 SNEGSKA (reference sequence). TCRdb fed the PCR reads into MiXCR, producing one record per CDR3 protein. Of fewer than 90,000 distinct CDR3 sequences detected, around 50% appear once; the ten largest clones hold approximately 10%. V usage is TRBV20-1 and J usage is TRBJ1-2; D remains unclear. The sample was blood. The TCR was taken from a male donor with severe acne vulgaris. CDR3 amino acids: CSARTLHGYTF. The CDR3 DNA is TGCAGTGCTAGGACCTTACATGGCTACACCTTC.